This is a list of T cell receptor beta chains from one sample in a study of early T cells in non-severe SARS-CoV-2 infection. TCRdb used MiXCR to reprocess the 5' RACE reads, holding one entry per CDR3 protein. The sample includes about 60,000 distinct CDR3 sequences, around an eighth of them seen just once. The specimen was whole blood. All receptors come from an adult who was a healthcare worker with PCR-confirmed SARS-CoV-2 infection or an uninfected control (not recorded which). The CDR3 runs from the conserved cysteine through the conserved F or W. D genes are given only for firm matches. Rows may omit the clone size; those that give it use once, few, many or a size class.

D: -
J: TRBJ1-1
V: TRBV6-2/TRBV6-3
size: many
CDR3: CASGTWGTEAFF
DNA: TGTGCCAGCGGGACGTGGGGCACTGAAGCTTTCTTT

D: TRBD2
J: TRBJ2-3
V: TRBV10-3
size: many
CDR3: CAIRPQLAGTDTQYF
DNA: TGTGCCATCAGACCCCAGCTAGCGGGTACAGATACGCAGTATTTT

D: TRBD1
J: TRBJ2-7
V: TRBV9
size: few
CDR3: CASSPGGGQGRYEQYF
DNA: TGTGCCAGCAGCCCCGGTGGGGGACAGGGGAGATACGAGCAGTACTTC

D: -
J: TRBJ1-3
V: TRBV6-6
size: -
CDR3: CASRYASGNTIYF
DNA: TGTGCCAGCAGATACGCCTCTGGAAACACCATATATTTT

D: -
J: TRBJ1-5
V: TRBV7-2
size: -
CDR3: CASSLDSLSNQPQHF
DNA: TGTGCCAGCAGCTTAGACTCCCTAAGCAATCAGCCCCAGCATTTT

D: -
J: TRBJ2-1
V: TRBV3-1
size: -
CDR3: CASSQDLVGDFLFF
DNA: TGTGCCAGCAGCCAAGATCTTGTAGGGGACTTCCTGTTCTTC

D: -
J: TRBJ2-7
V: TRBV28
size: few
CDR3: CASRDLKKGEQYF
DNA: TGTGCCAGCAGAGACTTGAAAAAGGGCGAGCAGTACTTC

D: TRBD1
J: TRBJ2-2
V: TRBV7-2
size: -
CDR3: CASSFFRDRGTGELFF
DNA: TGTGCCAGCAGCTTTTTCCGGGACAGGGGCACCGGGGAGCTGTTTTTT

D: TRBD2
J: TRBJ2-3
V: TRBV6-1
size: -
CDR3: CASSEHPVRLAVTDTQYF
DNA: TGTGCCAGCAGTGAACACCCCGTGAGGCTAGCGGTCACAGATACGCAGTATTTT

D: TRBD2
J: TRBJ2-3
V: TRBV3-1
size: few
CDR3: CASSQQPGVAGDTQYF
DNA: TGTGCCAGCAGCCAACAACCGGGGGTAGCGGGAGATACGCAGTATTTT

D: TRBD1
J: TRBJ1-5
V: TRBV10-3
size: few
CDR3: CAISDKDRDHQPQHF
DNA: TGTGCCATCAGTGACAAGGACAGGGATCATCAGCCCCAGCATTTT

D: -
J: TRBJ1-3
V: TRBV30
size: -
CDR3: CAWRKEHLSGNTIYF
DNA: TGTGCCTGGAGGAAAGAACACCTCTCTGGAAACACCATATATTTT

D: -
J: TRBJ2-1
V: TRBV7-9
size: -
CDR3: CASSLTRADEQFF
DNA: TGTGCCAGCAGCTTAACCAGGGCCGATGAGCAGTTCTTC

D: TRBD2
J: TRBJ2-2
V: TRBV5-1
size: -
CDR3: CASSYGRPTDTGELFF
DNA: TGCGCCAGCAGCTACGGGAGGCCAACGGACACCGGGGAGCTGTTTTTT

D: -
J: TRBJ2-2
V: TRBV24-1
size: many
CDR3: CATSDQGQTGELFF
DNA: TGTGCCACCAGTGACCAGGGCCAAACCGGGGAGCTGTTTTTT

D: TRBD1
J: TRBJ2-3
V: TRBV28
size: many
CDR3: CASSPPGQPTDTQYF
DNA: TGTGCCAGCAGTCCCCCGGGACAGCCCACAGATACGCAGTATTTT

D: -
J: TRBJ2-7
V: TRBV18
size: many
CDR3: CASSPRQSEQYF
DNA: TGTGCCAGCTCACCGAGACAGTCCGAGCAGTACTTC

D: TRBD2
J: TRBJ2-7
V: TRBV3-1
size: -
CDR3: CASSPSGGAGYEQYF
DNA: TGTGCCAGCAGCCCTAGCGGGGGGGCTGGATACGAGCAGTACTTC

D: TRBD1
J: TRBJ2-3
V: TRBV4-2
size: -
CDR3: CASSTRDRGPADTQYF
DNA: TGTGCCAGCAGCACCCGGGACAGGGGGCCCGCAGATACGCAGTATTTT

D: -
J: TRBJ1-2
V: TRBV6-6
size: -
CDR3: CASGYTFGHGGYTF
DNA: TGTGCCAGCGGTTACACTTTCGGGCATGGTGGCTACACCTTC

D: TRBD1
J: TRBJ1-1
V: TRBV28
size: -
CDR3: CASSSGTADTEAFF
DNA: TGTGCCAGCAGTTCGGGGACAGCAGACACTGAAGCTTTCTTT

D: -
J: TRBJ2-6
V: TRBV29-1
size: many
CDR3: CSVDPGANVLTF
DNA: TGCAGCGTAGACCCCGGGGCCAACGTCCTGACTTTC

D: TRBD2
J: TRBJ2-1
V: TRBV4-1
size: -
CDR3: CASSRVTSGGRTNNEQFF
DNA: TGCGCCAGCAGCCGGGTGACTAGCGGGGGACGGACAAACAATGAGCAGTTCTTC

D: -
J: TRBJ1-2
V: TRBV7-9
size: many
CDR3: CASSPREGYGYTF
DNA: TGTGCCAGCAGCCCCAGGGAGGGCTATGGCTACACCTTC